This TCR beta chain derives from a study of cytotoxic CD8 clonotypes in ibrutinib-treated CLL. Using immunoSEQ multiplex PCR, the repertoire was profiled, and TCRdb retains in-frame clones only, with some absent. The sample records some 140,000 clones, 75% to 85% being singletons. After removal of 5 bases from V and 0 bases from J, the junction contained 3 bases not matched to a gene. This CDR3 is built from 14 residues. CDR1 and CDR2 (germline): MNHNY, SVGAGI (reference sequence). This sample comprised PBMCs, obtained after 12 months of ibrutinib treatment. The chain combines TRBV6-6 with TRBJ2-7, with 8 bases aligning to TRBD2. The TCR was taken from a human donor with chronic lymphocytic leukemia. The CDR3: CASSLSGNSYEQYF. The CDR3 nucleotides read TGTGCCAGCAGTCTTAGCGGGAACTCCTACGAGCAGTACTTC.